One sample yielded the 9 T cell receptor beta chains listed below, sequenced in a study of blood T cell repertoires in COVID-19. Generated by immunoSEQ multiplex PCR, the TCRdb table keeps only in-frame clones and is missing some. The sample carries around 160,000 clones, around 85% recorded once. The sequenced material came from peripheral blood. These receptor sequences come from a man between 60 and 70 years old with acute or convalescent COVID-19.

The rearrangement links TRBV5-1 to TRBJ1-2; 9 bases fit TRBD1. V trimming: 4 bases; J trimming: 4 bases; junction bases outside the gene matches: 5. The CDR3 sequence is 14 residues long. From germline, CDR1 is SGHRS and CDR2 YFSETQ. The CDR3 nucleotides read TGCGCCAGCAGCCCTAGACAGGGGGGCTATGGCTACACCTTC. Translation gives CASSPRQGGYGYTF. Drawing the rest from reference TRBV5-1 and TRBJ1-2, the complete variable domain is KAGVTQTPRYLIKTRGQQVTLSCSPISGHRSVSWYQQTPGQGLQFLFEYFSETQRNKGNFPGRFSGRQFSNSRSEMNVSTLELGDSALYLCASSPRQGGYGYTFGSGTRLTVV.

This chain uses TRBV10-1 with TRBJ1-3; D unclear. Germline V gene data show CDR1 as WNHNN and CDR2 as SYGVQD (reference sequence). This CDR3 has 16 residues. Between the trimmed V and J ends, which lost 3 bases and 0 bases, there was a span of 12 bases. Written as DNA, the CDR3 is TGCGCCAGCAGTGACCATCACAGCAGCTCTGGAAACACCATATATTTT. The encoded protein is CASSDHHSSSGNTIYF.

The table lists this clone with many counts. The chain employs TRBV5-1 and TRBJ1-3; TRBD1 agrees at 10 bases. Trimming removed 5 bases from V and 3 bases from J; junction bases left unmatched: 5. Per the germline V gene, CDR1 is SGHRS and CDR2 is YFSETQ. CDR3 length: 15 amino acids. The CDR3 spells CASRAGTGDGNTIYF. The CDR3 DNA follows: TGCGCCAGCAGGGCCGGGACAGGGGATGGAAACACCATATATTTT. Combining the CDR3 with reference TRBV5-1 and TRBJ1-3 gives the whole variable domain KAGVTQTPRYLIKTRGQQVTLSCSPISGHRSVSWYQQTPGQGLQFLFEYFSETQRNKGNFPGRFSGRQFSNSRSEMNVSTLELGDSALYLCASRAGTGDGNTIYFGEGSWLTVV.

The rearrangement joins TRBV5-1 to TRBJ2-3; 9 bases are a match to TRBD2. This CDR3 has 16 amino acids. From germline, CDR1 is SGHRS and CDR2 YFSETQ. Unmatched junction bases numbered 11, after V lost 2 bases and J lost 7 bases. The CDR3 here is CASSLGTAGGPYTQYF. The CDR3 DNA reads TGCGCCAGCAGCTTAGGAACGGCGGGAGGGCCGTATACGCAGTATTTT.

This sequence joins TRBV7-8 and TRBJ2-7; D not resolved. The CDR3 has 16 amino acids. CDR1 and CDR2 from the germline V gene are SGHVS and FQNEAQ. Trimming removed 0 bases at V and 0 bases at J, with 12 bases between. CDR3 bases: TGTGCCAGCAGCTTAGCGAAGACACTTAACTCCTACGAGCAGTACTTC. Its translation: CASSLAKTLNSYEQYF.

This chain uses TRBV15 with TRBJ2-1, with D possibly being TRBD2 (5 bases). The germline CDR1 and CDR2 sequences are LNHNV and YYDKDF (reference sequence). V was clipped by 0 bases and J by 5 bases, with 14 bases between them. The CDR3 is 16 residues long. The CDR3 loop is CATSRDGSGPHNEQFF. In DNA, the CDR3 is TGTGCCACCAGCAGAGATGGGAGCGGCCCCCACAATGAGCAGTTCTTC.

This chain links TRBV19 with TRBJ2-1; TRBD2 aligns across 9 bases. This CDR3 region has 13 residues. V shed 4 bases, J shed 8 bases, and the junction held 3 bases outside the gene matches. Germline assignment: CDR1 LNHDA and CDR2 SQIVND (reference sequence). The CDR3 DNA reads as TGTGCCAGTAGTACCGGGACTAGCTATGAGCAGTTCTTC. Translated: CASSTGTSYEQFF.

The chain employs TRBV7-8 and TRBJ1-1; tentatively, D is TRBD1 (5 bases). The CDR3 spans 15 residues. V lost 1 base, J lost 1 base, and 10 bases lay in between. Germline CDR1 reads SGHVS; CDR2 reads FQNEAQ. CDR3 nucleotide sequence: TGTGCCAGCAGCTTAGACAGCCAGGGGAACACTGAAGCTTTCTTT. Amino acid sequence: CASSLDSQGNTEAFF.

The chain combines TRBV5-1 with TRBJ2-1; D might be TRBD1 (6 bases). Germline CDR1 and CDR2: SGHRS and YFSETQ. V was cut by 1 base and J by 7 bases, with 15 bases left in between. The CDR3 consists of 15 residues. In DNA, the CDR3 is TGCGCCAGCAGCTTGAGAGGGGGTAATAGGAATGAGCAGTTCTTC. It yields the protein CASSLRGGNRNEQFF.